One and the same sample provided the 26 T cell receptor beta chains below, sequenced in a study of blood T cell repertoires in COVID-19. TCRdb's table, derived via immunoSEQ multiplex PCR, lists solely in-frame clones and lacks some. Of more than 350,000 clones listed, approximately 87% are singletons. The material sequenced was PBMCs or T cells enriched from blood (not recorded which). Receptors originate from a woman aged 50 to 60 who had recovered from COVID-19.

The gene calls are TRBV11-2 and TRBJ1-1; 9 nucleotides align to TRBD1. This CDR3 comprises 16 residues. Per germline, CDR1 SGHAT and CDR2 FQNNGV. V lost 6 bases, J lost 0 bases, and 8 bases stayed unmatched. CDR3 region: CASRKPGQGLNTEAFF. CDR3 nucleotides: TGTGCCAGCAGGAAACCGGGACAGGGCTTGAACACTGAAGCTTTCTTT.

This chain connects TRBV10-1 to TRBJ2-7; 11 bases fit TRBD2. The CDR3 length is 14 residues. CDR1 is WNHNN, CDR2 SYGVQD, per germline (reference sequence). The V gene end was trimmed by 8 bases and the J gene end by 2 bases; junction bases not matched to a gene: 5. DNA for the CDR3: TGCGCCAGCTGGGGACTAGCGGAAACCTACGAGCAGTACTTC. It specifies CASWGLAETYEQYF.

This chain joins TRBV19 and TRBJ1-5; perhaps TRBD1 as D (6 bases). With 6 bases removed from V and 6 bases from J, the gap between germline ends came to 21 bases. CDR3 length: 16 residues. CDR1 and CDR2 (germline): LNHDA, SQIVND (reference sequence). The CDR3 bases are TGTGCCAGTAGAAACCCCCGGGGGGCGTCTAGTCAGCCCCAGCATTTT. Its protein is CASRNPRGASSQPQHF.

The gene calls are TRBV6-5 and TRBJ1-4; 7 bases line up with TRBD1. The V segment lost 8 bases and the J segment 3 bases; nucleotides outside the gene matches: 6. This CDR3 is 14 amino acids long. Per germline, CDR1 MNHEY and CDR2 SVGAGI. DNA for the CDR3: TGTGCCAGCGCGCCCGGACAGGCTAATGAAAAACTGTTTTTT. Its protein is CASAPGQANEKLFF.

The CDR3 is CASSFTSGGTEQFF. CDR3 in DNA: TGTGCCAGCAGCTTTACTAGCGGGGGGACTGAGCAGTTCTTC. This chain joins TRBV7-6 and TRBJ2-1, with 12 bases lining up with TRBD2. J lost 9 bases, V lost 3 bases, and 3 bases had no gene match. The CDR3 is made up of 14 amino acids. The germline V gene encodes CDR1 SGHVS and CDR2 FNYEAQ. The variable domain in full, completed from reference TRBV7-6 and TRBJ2-1, reads GAGVSQSPRYKVTKRGQDVALRCDPISGHVSLYWYRQALGQGPEFLTYFNYEAQQDKSGLPNDRFSAERPEGSISTLTIQRTEQRDSAMYRCASSFTSGGTEQFFGPGTRLTVL.

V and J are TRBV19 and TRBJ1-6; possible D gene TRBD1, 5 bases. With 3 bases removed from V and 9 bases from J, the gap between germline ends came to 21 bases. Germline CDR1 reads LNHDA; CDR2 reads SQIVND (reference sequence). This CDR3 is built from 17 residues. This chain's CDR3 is CASSIRSGAGTGSPLHF. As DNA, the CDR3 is TGTGCCAGTAGTATTCGGAGCGGGGCGGGGACGGGTTCACCCCTCCACTTT.

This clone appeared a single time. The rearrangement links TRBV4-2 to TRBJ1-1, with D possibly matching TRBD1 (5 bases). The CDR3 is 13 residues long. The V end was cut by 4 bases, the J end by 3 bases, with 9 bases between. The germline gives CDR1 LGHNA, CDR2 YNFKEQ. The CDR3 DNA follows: TGTGCCAGCAGCCGGGGGGAGGACACTGAAGCTTTCTTT. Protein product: CASSRGEDTEAFF.

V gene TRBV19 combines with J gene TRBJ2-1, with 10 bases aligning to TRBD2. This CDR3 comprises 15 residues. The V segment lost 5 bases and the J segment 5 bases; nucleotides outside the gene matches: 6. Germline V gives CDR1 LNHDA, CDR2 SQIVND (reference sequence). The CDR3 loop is CASSGKRGGNNEQFF. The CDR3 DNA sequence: TGTGCCAGTAGTGGAAAGCGGGGGGGTAACAATGAGCAGTTCTTC. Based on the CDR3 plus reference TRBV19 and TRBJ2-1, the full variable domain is DGGITQSPKYLFRKEGQNVTLSCEQNLNHDAMYWYRQDPGQGLRLIYYSQIVNDFQKGDIAEGYSVSREKKESFPLTVTSAQKNPTAFYLCASSGKRGGNNEQFFGPGTRLTVL.

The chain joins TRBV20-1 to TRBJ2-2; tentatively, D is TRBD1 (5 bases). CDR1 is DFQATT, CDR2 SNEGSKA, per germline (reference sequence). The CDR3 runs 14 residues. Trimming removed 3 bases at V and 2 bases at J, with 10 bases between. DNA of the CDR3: TGCAGTGCTAGTTCAGACAGAAACACCGGGGAGCTGTTTTTT. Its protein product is CSASSDRNTGELFF.

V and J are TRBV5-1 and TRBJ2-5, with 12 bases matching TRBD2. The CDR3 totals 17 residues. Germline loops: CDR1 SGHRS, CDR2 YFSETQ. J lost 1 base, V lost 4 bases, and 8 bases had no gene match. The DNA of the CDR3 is TGCGCCAGCAGCCCGGGGGCTAGCGGGGGGGCCCAAGAGACCCAGTACTTC. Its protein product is CASSPGASGGAQETQYF.

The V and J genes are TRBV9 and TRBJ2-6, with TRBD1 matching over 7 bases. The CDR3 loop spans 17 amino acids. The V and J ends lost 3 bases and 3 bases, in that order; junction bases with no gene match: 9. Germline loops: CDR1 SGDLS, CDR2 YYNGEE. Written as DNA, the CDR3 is TGTGCCAGCAGCGCTCCCCGACAGGGAAATGGGGCCAACGTCCTGACTTTC. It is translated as CASSAPRQGNGANVLTF.

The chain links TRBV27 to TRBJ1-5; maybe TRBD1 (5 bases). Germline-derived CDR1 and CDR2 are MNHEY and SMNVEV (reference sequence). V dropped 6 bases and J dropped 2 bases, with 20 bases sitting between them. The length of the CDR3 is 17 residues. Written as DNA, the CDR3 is TGTGCCAGCAGCCTCTCTAGGTGGGACTTTCGCAATCAGCCCCAGCATTTT. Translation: CASSLSRWDFRNQPQHF.

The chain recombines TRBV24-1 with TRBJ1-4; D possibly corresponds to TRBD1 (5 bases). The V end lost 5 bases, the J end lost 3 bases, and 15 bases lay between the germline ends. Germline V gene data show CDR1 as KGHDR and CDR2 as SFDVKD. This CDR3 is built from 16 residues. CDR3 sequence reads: CATSVGGTVANEKLFF. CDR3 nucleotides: TGTGCCACCAGTGTGGGAGGGACCGTCGCTAATGAAAAACTGTTTTTT.

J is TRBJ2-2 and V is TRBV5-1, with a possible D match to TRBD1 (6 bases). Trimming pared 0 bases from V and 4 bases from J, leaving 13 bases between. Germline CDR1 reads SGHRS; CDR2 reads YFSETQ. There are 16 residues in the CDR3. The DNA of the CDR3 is TGCGCCAGCAGCTTGGACGGAACAGGGAGCACCGGGGAGCTGTTTTTT. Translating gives CASSLDGTGSTGELFF.

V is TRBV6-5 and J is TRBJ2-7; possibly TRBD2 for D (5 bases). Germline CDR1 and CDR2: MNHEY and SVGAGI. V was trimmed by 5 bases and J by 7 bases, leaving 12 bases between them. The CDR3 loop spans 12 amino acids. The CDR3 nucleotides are TGTGCCAGCAGTCCGACTACGTTAGAGCAGTACTTC. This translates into CASSPTTLEQYF.

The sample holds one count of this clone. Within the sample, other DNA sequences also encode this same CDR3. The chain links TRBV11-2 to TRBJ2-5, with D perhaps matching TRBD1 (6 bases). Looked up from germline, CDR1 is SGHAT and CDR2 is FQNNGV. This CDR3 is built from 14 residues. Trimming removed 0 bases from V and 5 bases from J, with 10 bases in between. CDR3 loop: CASSLDGGRETQYF. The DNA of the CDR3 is TGTGCCAGCAGCTTAGATGGGGGCCGCGAGACCCAGTACTTC.

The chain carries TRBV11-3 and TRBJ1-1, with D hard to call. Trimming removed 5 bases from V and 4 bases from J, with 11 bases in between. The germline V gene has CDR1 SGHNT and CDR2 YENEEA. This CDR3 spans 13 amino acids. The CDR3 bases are TGTGCCAGCAGCACCAGTCGGGGCACTGAAGCTTTCTTT. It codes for CASSTSRGTEAFF.

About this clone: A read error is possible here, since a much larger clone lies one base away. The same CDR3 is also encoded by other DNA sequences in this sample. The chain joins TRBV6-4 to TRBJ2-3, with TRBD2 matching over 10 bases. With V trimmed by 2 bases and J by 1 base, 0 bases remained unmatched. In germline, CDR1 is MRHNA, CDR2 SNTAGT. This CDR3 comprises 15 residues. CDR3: CASSDLAGGTDTQYF. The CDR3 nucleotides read TGTGCCAGCAGTGACCTAGCGGGGGGCACAGATACGCAGTATTTT.

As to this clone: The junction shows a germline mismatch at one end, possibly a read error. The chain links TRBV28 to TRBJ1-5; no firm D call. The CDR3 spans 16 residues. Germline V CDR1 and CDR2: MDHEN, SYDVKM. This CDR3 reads CASSLLEGRSNQPQHF. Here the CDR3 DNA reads TGTGCCAGCAGTTTATTGGAGGGCCGATCTAATCAACCCCAGCATTTT.

The CDR3 spells CASSSAGGATYNEQFF. The DNA of the CDR3 is TGTGCCAGCAGTTCAGCGGGGGGGGCTACCTACAATGAGCAGTTCTTC. The genes are TRBV28 and TRBJ2-1; TRBD2 matches at 10 bases. The ends lost 4 bases at V and 2 bases at J; junction bases unmatched: 5. Germline CDR1 is MDHEN and CDR2 is SYDVKM. The CDR3 runs to 16 residues.

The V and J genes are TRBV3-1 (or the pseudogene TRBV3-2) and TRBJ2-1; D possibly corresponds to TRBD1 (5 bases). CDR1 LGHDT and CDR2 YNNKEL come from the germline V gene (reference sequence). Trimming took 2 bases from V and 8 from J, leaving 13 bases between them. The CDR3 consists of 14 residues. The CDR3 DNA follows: TGTGCCAGCAGCCAACAGGGATTCGTCGATGAGCAGTTCTTC. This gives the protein CASSQQGFVDEQFF.

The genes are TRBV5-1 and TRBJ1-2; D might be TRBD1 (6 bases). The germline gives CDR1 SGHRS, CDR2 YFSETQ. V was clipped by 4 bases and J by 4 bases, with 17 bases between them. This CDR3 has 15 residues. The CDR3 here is CASSPGQTPLYGYTF. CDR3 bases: TGCGCCAGCAGCCCAGGACAGACGCCGCTCTATGGCTACACCTTC.

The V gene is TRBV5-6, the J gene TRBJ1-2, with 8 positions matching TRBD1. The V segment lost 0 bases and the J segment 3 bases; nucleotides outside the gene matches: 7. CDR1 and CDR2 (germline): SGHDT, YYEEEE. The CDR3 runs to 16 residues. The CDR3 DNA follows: TGTGCCAGCAGCTTGGTTCAGGGGGCTCAGTACTATGGCTACACCTTC. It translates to CASSLVQGAQYYGYTF.

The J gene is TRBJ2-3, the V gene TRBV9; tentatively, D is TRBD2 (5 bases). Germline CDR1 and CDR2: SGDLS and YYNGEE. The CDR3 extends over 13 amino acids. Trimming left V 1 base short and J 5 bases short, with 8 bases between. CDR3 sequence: CASSVSGGDTQYF. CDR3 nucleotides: TGTGCCAGCAGCGTAAGCGGTGGAGATACGCAGTATTTT. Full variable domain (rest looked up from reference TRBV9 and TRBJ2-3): DSGVTQTPKHLITATGQRVTLRCSPRSGDLSVYWYQQSLDQGLQFLIQYYNGEERAKGNILERFSAQQFPDLHSELNLSSLELGDSALYFCASSVSGGDTQYFGPGTRLTVL.

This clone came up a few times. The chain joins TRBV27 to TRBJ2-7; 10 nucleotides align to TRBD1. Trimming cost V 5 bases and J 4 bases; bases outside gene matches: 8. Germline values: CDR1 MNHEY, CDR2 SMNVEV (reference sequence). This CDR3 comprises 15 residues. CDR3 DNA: TGTGCCAGCAGTCTGGGACAGGGGTTTACATACGAGCAGTACTTC. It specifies CASSLGQGFTYEQYF.

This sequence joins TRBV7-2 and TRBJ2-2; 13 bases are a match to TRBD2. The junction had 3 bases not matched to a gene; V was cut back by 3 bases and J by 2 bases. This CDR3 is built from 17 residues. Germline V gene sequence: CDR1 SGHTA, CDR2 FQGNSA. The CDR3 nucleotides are TGTGCCAGCAGCTTGACTAGCGGGGGGCTTAACACCGGGGAGCTGTTTTTT. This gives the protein CASSLTSGGLNTGELFF.